The entry below gives a single T cell receptor (beta chain) sequence along with its context. The source of the sample is a study of blood T cell repertoires in COVID-19. Study information: PBMCs, B-cell-depleted T cells, or T cells provided the cDNA or gDNA that made up the material.

The CDR3 is made up of 15 amino acids. V shed 4 bases and J 5 bases; nucleotides not matched to a gene: 10. Germline CDR1 and CDR2: MNHEY and SVGAGI. The study recruited people aged roughly 18 to 100 years across more than 20 US areas. Allocation to cohorts depended on clinical history reported by the participants. Generated by immunoSEQ multiplex PCR, the TCRdb table keeps only in-frame clones and is missing some. Of 300,000 to 500,000 clones in the sample, more than 75% are singletons; the top ten hold more than 0.85%. Sequences were obtained from PBMCs or T cells enriched from blood (not recorded which). The chain links TRBV6-5 to TRBJ1-1, with TRBD1 matching over 7 bases. This receptor was taken from a woman aged 25 to 39 with acute COVID-19. The CDR3 bases are TGTGCCAGCAGTTTCGACCCGGGACAGAGAACTGAAGCTTTCTTT. Its translation: CASSFDPGQRTEAFF.